These 10 T cell receptor beta chains originate from one sample sequenced in a study of shared clonotypes between healthy human individuals. Only in-frame clones appear in the TCRdb table, and some are missing; sequencing was by immunoSEQ multiplex PCR. The table shows about 1.5 million clones, with 95% to 99% occurring only once. The sequenced material came from naive CD4+ T cells sorted from blood. Sample subset: CD45RA+ positively selected. All receptors derive from a man younger than 40 in good health.

Comments on this clone: The sample contains more than one DNA sequence encoding this CDR3. The chain carries TRBV5-1 and TRBJ2-1; the match to TRBD2 covers 11 bases. The ends lost 4 bases at V and 4 bases at J; junction bases unmatched: 7. The CDR3 runs 16 residues. Germline CDR1 SGHRS, CDR2 YFSETQ. The CDR3: CASSLGLAGLYNEQFF. CDR3 nucleotides: TGCGCCAGCAGCCTCGGACTAGCGGGCCTTTACAATGAGCAGTTCTTC.

The rearrangement uses TRBV9 and TRBJ1-4; D possibly corresponds to TRBD1 (5 bases). The CDR3 length is 17 residues. CDR1 is SGDLS, CDR2 YYNGEE, per germline. The V end lost 2 bases, the J end lost 7 bases, and 21 bases lay between the germline ends. The chain's CDR3 is CASSVTGIGRGSEKLFF. DNA for the CDR3: TGTGCCAGCAGCGTCACCGGTATAGGGAGGGGTTCTGAAAAACTGTTTTTT. The full variable domain, completed using reference TRBV9 and TRBJ1-4, is DSGVTQTPKHLITATGQRVTLRCSPRSGDLSVYWYQQSLDQGLQFLIQYYNGEERAKGNILERFSAQQFPDLHSELNLSSLELGDSALYFCASSVTGIGRGSEKLFFGSGTQLSVL.

The rearrangement links TRBV2 to TRBJ2-1; D is uncertain. The CDR3 has 14 amino acids. V was shortened by 7 bases and J by 0 bases, with 10 bases between the two germline ends. The germline V gene has CDR1 SNHLY and CDR2 FYNNEI. This CDR3 reads CASNWPSSYNEQFF. The CDR3 region has the DNA TGTGCCAGCAATTGGCCGAGCTCCTACAATGAGCAGTTCTTC.

V usage is TRBV28 and J usage is TRBJ2-7; D remains unclear. V was shortened by 7 bases and J by 4 bases, with 17 bases between the two germline ends. Per germline, CDR1 MDHEN and CDR2 SYDVKM. This CDR3 has 14 residues. CDR3 protein: CASTEQAKNYEQYF. CDR3 coding DNA: TGTGCCAGCACGGAGCAGGCCAAGAATTACGAGCAGTACTTC.

The V gene is TRBV7-6, the J gene TRBJ2-5; unclear D gene. The V gene's germline CDR1 is SGHVS and CDR2 FNYEAQ. This CDR3 is 12 amino acids long. The V end lost 3 bases, the J end lost 6 bases, and 8 bases lay between the germline ends. The DNA for the CDR3 is TGTGCCAGCAGCTTCCCGTTGAAGACCCAGTACTTC. It translates to CASSFPLKTQYF.

This chain uses TRBV14 with TRBJ2-7; TRBD2 matches at 12 bases. CDR1 and CDR2 from the germline V gene are SGHDN and FVKESK. The CDR3 runs 16 residues. The ends lost 4 bases at V and 1 base at J; junction bases unmatched: 5. The CDR3 DNA follows: TGTGCCAGCAGCCTCCTAGCGGGGGGGCTGTCCTACGAGCAGTACTTC. Translating it yields CASSLLAGGLSYEQYF.

This clone appeared once. V usage is TRBV5-4 and J usage is TRBJ2-7, with TRBD2 matching 8 bases. V shed 0 bases and J 3 bases; nucleotides not matched to a gene: 8. This CDR3 is 16 amino acids long. Germline lookup yields CDR1 SGHNT and CDR2 YYREEE (reference sequence). This chain's CDR3 is CASSLAGVGRVYEQYF. CDR3 sequence (DNA): TGTGCCAGCAGCTTGGCCGGGGTCGGGAGGGTCTACGAGCAGTACTTC.

As DNA, the CDR3 is TGTGCCATCAGGGACAGCACGAAACACTACGAGCAGTACTTC. This encodes CAIRDSTKHYEQYF. This chain links TRBV10-3 with TRBJ2-7, with D possibly being TRBD1 (6 bases). V was pared by 6 bases and J by 3 bases, with 15 bases between. Germline V gene lookup returns CDR1 ENHRY and CDR2 SYGVKD. This CDR3 has 14 amino acids.

The J gene is TRBJ2-5, the V gene TRBV7-8; D possibly corresponds to TRBD1 (5 bases). This CDR3 is 14 amino acids long. V lost 5 bases and J lost 5, with 15 bases in between. Germline CDR1 SGHVS, CDR2 FQNEAQ. CDR3 nucleotide sequence: TGTGCCAGCAGCCCCTACCATGGGGCGGAGACCCAGTACTTC. It codes for CASSPYHGAETQYF.

CDR3 amino acids: CASSLDYSYNEQFF. The CDR3, as DNA: TGTGCCAGCAGCTTGGACTATTCGTACAATGAGCAGTTCTTC. The rearrangement uses TRBV5-6 and TRBJ2-1, with D hard to call. V lost 0 bases to trimming and J lost 4 bases, with 8 bases between them. The CDR3 loop spans 14 amino acids. In germline, CDR1 is SGHDT, CDR2 YYEEEE. Based on the CDR3 plus reference TRBV5-6 and TRBJ2-1, the full variable domain is DAGVTQSPTHLIKTRGQQVTLRCSPKSGHDTVSWYQQALGQGPQFIFQYYEEEERQRGNFPDRFSGHQFPNYSSELNVNALLLGDSALYLCASSLDYSYNEQFFGPGTRLTVL.